This TCR beta chain is drawn from a study of blood T cells in healthy people across ages. At the level of the study: T cells yielded about one barcoded beta molecule per two cells through template switching.

Germline V lookup: CDR1 SGHDT, CDR2 YYEEEE. Trimming took off 4 bases at V and 4 bases at J, with 12 bases between the two ends. CDR3 length: 14 residues. The donors, healthy Caucasians from Russia, were aged roughly 6 to 90. They isolated at least 6 million PBMCs from each sample. A second PCR, run for about 6 to 11 cycles, used a sample-barcoded 5' primer plus a J-beta primer mix. TCRdb fed the 5' RACE reads into MiXCR, producing one record per CDR3 protein. Of roughly 860,000 distinct CDR3 sequences in the sample, 62% were seen once. The chain uses TRBV5-6 and TRBJ1-5; no clear D. What was sequenced was blood. The TCR originated in a man aged 25-40 years in good health. The CDR3 bases are TGTGCCAGCAGCAAAAAAGGGAGGAATCAGCCCCAGCATTTT. This codes for CASSKKGRNQPQHF.